Listed below are T cell receptor beta chains from one sample, sequenced in a study of OX40 agonist ivuxolimab in advanced cancers. Profiling relied on immunoSEQ multiplex PCR, and the TCRdb table lists in-frame clones only, not all of them. The table shows more than 30,000 clones, with roughly 89% occurring only once. The specimen was CD4+ or CD8+ T cells sorted from blood, collected in a trial of the OX40 agonist ivuxolimab. The source is an adult with an advanced solid tumor such as melanoma, head and neck, liver or kidney cancer. Each CDR3 is given with its conserved first and last residue. The D gene is left open where the match is weak. Size is omitted from some rows. Given values are once, few, many or a class for expanded clones.

d_gene,abundance,j_gene,v_gene,CDR3aa,CDR3nt
-,-,TRBJ1-1,TRBV29-1,CSVDGPAEAFF,TGCAGCGTTGATGGGCCCGCCGAAGCTTTCTTT
-,-,TRBJ1-4,TRBV6-5,CASSSSATNEKLFF,TGTGCCAGCAGTTCGTCTGCAACTAATGAAAAACTGTTTTTT
-,-,TRBJ2-5,TRBV5-1,CASSLQETQYF,TGCGCCAGCAGCTTGCAGGAGACCCAGTACTTC
TRBD1,-,TRBJ2-5,TRBV5-1,CASSLGTGEETQYF,TGCGCCAGCAGCTTGGGGACAGGGGAAGAGACCCAGTACTTC
TRBD1,once,TRBJ2-3,TRBV5-4,CASSLGLTGGTDTQYF,TGTGCCAGCAGCTTGGGGCTGACAGGGGGCACAGATACGCAGTATTTT
-,once,TRBJ1-1,TRBV11-2,CASSPTTDEAFF,TGTGCCAGCAGCCCCACGACAGATGAAGCTTTCTTT
TRBD1,-,TRBJ1-2,TRBV28,CASSLAGTGSHGYTF,TGTGCCAGCAGTTTGGCTGGGACAGGATCCCACGGCTACACCTTC
TRBD1,-,TRBJ2-5,TRBV7-9,CASRSGTGEWETQYF,TGTGCCAGCAGATCCGGGACAGGGGAGTGGGAGACCCAGTACTTC
-,-,TRBJ1-1,TRBV5-4,CASSLGQPNTEAFF,TGTGCCAGCAGCTTGGGACAGCCTAACACTGAAGCTTTCTTT
-,-,TRBJ2-1,TRBV2,CASSPFGRGGNEQFF,TGTGCCAGCAGCCCCTTCGGGAGAGGGGGAAATGAGCAGTTCTTC
-,-,TRBJ1-2,TRBV7-2,CASSLDTGTGSAYGYTF,TGTGCCAGCAGCTTAGATACGGGCACGGGTTCTGCCTATGGCTACACCTTC
-,-,TRBJ2-7,TRBV28,CASSLGDYEQYF,TGTGCCAGCAGCCTAGGGGACTACGAGCAGTACTTC
-,-,TRBJ2-1,TRBV7-7,CASSRQSGNEQFF,TGTGCTAGCAGCCGGCAGAGTGGGAATGAGCAGTTCTTC
-,-,TRBJ2-6,TRBV19,CASSPRGSSGANVLTF,TGTGCCAGTAGTCCCCGAGGGAGCTCTGGGGCCAACGTCCTGACTTTC
TRBD2,-,TRBJ2-2,TRBV19,CASTERRTSGSTGELFF,TGTGCCAGTACCGAAAGGAGGACTAGCGGGTCGACCGGGGAGCTGTTTTTT
TRBD2,-,TRBJ2-3,TRBV27,CASSPGLAGGRGDTQYF,TGTGCCAGCAGTCCAGGACTAGCGGGAGGGAGAGGAGATACGCAGTATTTT
-,-,TRBJ1-1,TRBV9,CASSPPGRMNTEAFF,TGTGCCAGCAGCCCCCCGGGACGAATGAACACTGAAGCTTTCTTT
TRBD2,-,TRBJ2-1,TRBV7-7,CASSSRGGINEQFF,TGTGCTAGCAGCTCGCGGGGGGGCATCAATGAGCAGTTCTTC
TRBD1,-,TRBJ2-7,TRBV5-1,CASSPDPGTGKSEQYF,TGCGCCAGCAGCCCGGACCCGGGGACAGGGAAAAGCGAGCAGTACTTC
-,-,TRBJ1-5,TRBV6-5,CASRGGQRSNQPQHF,TGTGCCAGCAGGGGAGGACAGAGAAGCAATCAGCCCCAGCATTTT
TRBD2,once,TRBJ2-1,TRBV30,CAWSLSGIGEQFF,TGTGCCTGGAGTCTTAGCGGGATAGGTGAGCAGTTCTTC
TRBD2,-,TRBJ2-7,TRBV13,CASRSRRLAGARDEQYF,TGTGCCAGCAGAAGCAGGAGGCTAGCGGGAGCTCGAGACGAGCAGTACTTC
-,-,TRBJ1-4,TRBV27,CASAWQTNEKLFF,TGTGCCAGCGCCTGGCAGACTAATGAAAAACTGTTTTTT
TRBD1,-,TRBJ2-5,TRBV2,CASSTGEETQYF,TGTGCCAGCTCGACAGGGGAAGAGACCCAGTACTTC
TRBD2,-,TRBJ2-7,TRBV5-1,CASSLAGTSSYEQYF,TGCGCCAGCAGCTTGGCCGGGACTAGCAGCTACGAGCAGTACTTC
-,-,TRBJ1-5,TRBV27,CASRGFNQPQHF,TGTGCCAGCAGGGGTTTCAATCAGCCCCAGCATTTT
-,-,TRBJ2-7,TRBV5-5,CASSPDNRDLSYEQYF,TGTGCCAGCAGCCCTGATAACAGGGACCTCTCCTACGAGCAGTACTTC
TRBD1,-,TRBJ1-6,TRBV30,CAWRAGTALFKPLHF,TGTGCCTGGAGGGCAGGGACAGCATTGTTCAAACCCCTCCACTTT
-,-,TRBJ1-3,TRBV9,CASGGFGNTIYF,TGTGCCAGCGGAGGATTTGGAAACACCATATATTTT
-,-,TRBJ2-1,TRBV6-5,CASRPRGSYNEQFF,TGTGCCAGCAGACCGAGGGGCTCCTACAATGAGCAGTTCTTC
TRBD2,-,TRBJ2-3,TRBV9,CASSAIGLGPTDTQYF,TGTGCCAGCAGCGCTATCGGACTAGGGCCCACAGATACGCAGTATTTT
-,-,TRBJ2-7,TRBV18,CASSPPSVDEQCF,TGTGCCAGCTCACCACCTTCCGTCGATGAGCAGTGCTTC
-,few,TRBJ2-2,TRBV7-8,CASSEGGGGGTGELFF,TGTGCCAGCAGCGAGGGGGGCGGAGGGGGCACCGGGGAGCTGTTTTTT
-,-,TRBJ2-7,TRBV28,CATGSSYEQYF,TGTGCCACTGGGAGCTCCTACGAGCAGTACTTC
-,-,TRBJ1-2,TRBV10-3,CAISKGVAVTNYGYTF,TGTGCCATCAGCAAAGGGGTGGCAGTCACTAACTATGGCTACACCTTC
-,-,TRBJ2-1,TRBV5-5,CASSTTVGRRVYNEQFF,TGTGCCAGCAGCACGACTGTCGGGCGGAGGGTCTACAATGAGCAGTTCTTC
-,-,TRBJ2-5,TRBV9,CASSPGLGGETQYF,TGTGCCAGCAGCCCGGGCCTAGGGGGGGAGACCCAGTACTTC
TRBD1,-,TRBJ2-7,TRBV6-1,CASSAGQRSEQYF,TGTGCCAGCAGTGCGGGACAGCGCAGCGAGCAGTACTTC
-,-,TRBJ2-7,TRBV10-3,CAISGQYGAFSSYEQYF,TGTGCCATCAGCGGCCAGTATGGTGCTTTTAGCTCCTACGAGCAGTACTTC
-,-,TRBJ1-5,TRBV15,CATSREHNGDQPQHF,TGTGCCACCAGCAGAGAGCACAACGGGGATCAGCCCCAGCATTTT
-,-,TRBJ1-2,TRBV6-5,CASRPAGRRGGYTF,TGTGCCAGCAGACCGGCTGGCAGGCGAGGCGGCTACACCTTC
TRBD1,-,TRBJ1-4,TRBV5-1,CASSYGQGPNEKLFF,TGCGCCAGCAGCTACGGACAGGGACCTAATGAAAAACTGTTTTTT
-,-,TRBJ1-2,TRBV9,CASSVATGGQYGYTF,TGTGCCAGCAGCGTAGCTACGGGGGGGCAGTATGGCTACACCTTC
-,-,TRBJ2-2,TRBV19,CASSLQIGDGLFF,TGTGCCAGTAGTCTCCAGATAGGGGACGGGCTGTTTTTT
TRBD2,-,TRBJ2-3,TRBV18,CASTGTSGSSDTQYF,TGTGCCAGCACCGGGACTAGCGGGAGTTCAGATACGCAGTATTTT
TRBD2,-,TRBJ2-1,TRBV5-6,CASSLWRTSGTPYNEQFF,TGTGCCAGCAGCTTGTGGCGGACTAGCGGGACCCCCTACAATGAGCAGTTCTTC
TRBD1,-,TRBJ1-2,TRBV9,CASSGRGDRNGYTF,TGTGCCAGCAGCGGCAGGGGGGATCGGAATGGCTACACCTTC
-,few,TRBJ1-6,TRBV7-2,CASSGSLASPLHF,TGTGCCAGCAGCGGAAGTCTTGCCTCACCCCTCCACTTT
-,once,TRBJ2-3,TRBV30,CAWTEFGTQYF,TGTGCCTGGACTGAGTTTGGTACGCAGTATTTT
-,-,TRBJ2-7,TRBV7-9,CASSRGYPYEQYF,TGTGCCAGCAGCCGTGGATACCCCTACGAGCAGTACTTC
TRBD1,-,TRBJ2-2,TRBV28,CASSTRRGPGELFF,TGTGCCAGCTCAACCAGAAGGGGGCCCGGGGAGCTGTTTTTT
-,-,TRBJ2-1,TRBV7-6,CASTSFGEQFF,TGTGCCAGCACCTCCTTCGGTGAGCAGTTCTTC
-,once,TRBJ1-2,TRBV27,CASSPQPGGDYGYTF,TGTGCCAGCAGTCCCCAACCGGGTGGTGACTATGGCTACACCTTC